The clone carrying this T cell receptor (beta chain) was observed a single time. A read error may produce the germline difference seen at one junction end. Sequenced by immunoSEQ multiplex PCR; TCRdb stores in-frame clones only, minus some. The table lists about 150,000 clones, 65% to 90% of them singletons. This sample stems from a study of cytomegalovirus exposure and HLA in healthy donors. Sequencing was performed on PBMCs. The TCR originated in a man aged 18 to 29 in good health and CMV-seropositive.

The CDR3 spells CASSTRTSGSSSVDF. Here the CDR3 DNA reads TGTGCCAGCAGCACTCGGACTAGCGGGAGTTCCTCGGTGGATTTT. V and J are TRBV7-2 and TRBJ2-3; 13 bases agree with TRBD2. The germline V gene has CDR1 SGHTA and CDR2 FQGNSA. CDR3 length equals 15 residues.